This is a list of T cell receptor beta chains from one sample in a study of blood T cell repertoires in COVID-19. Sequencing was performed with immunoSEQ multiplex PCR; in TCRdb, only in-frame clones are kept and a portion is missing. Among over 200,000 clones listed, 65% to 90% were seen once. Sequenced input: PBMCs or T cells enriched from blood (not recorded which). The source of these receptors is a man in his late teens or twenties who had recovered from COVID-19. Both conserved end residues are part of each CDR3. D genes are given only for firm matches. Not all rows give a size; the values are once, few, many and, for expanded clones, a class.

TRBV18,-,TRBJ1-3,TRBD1,CASSPTGTGDAGNTIYF,TGTGCCAGCTCACCAACCGGGACAGGGGATGCTGGAAACACCATATATTTT
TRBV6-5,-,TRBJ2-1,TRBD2,CASSAGTAGGEQFF,TGTGCCAGCAGCGCCGGGACAGCGGGGGGTGAGCAGTTCTTC
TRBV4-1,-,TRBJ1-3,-,CASSQFTDSSGNTIYF,TGCGCCAGCAGCCAATTCACTGACTCCTCTGGAAACACCATATATTTT
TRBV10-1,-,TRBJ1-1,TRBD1,CASTGTGSTEAFF,TGCGCCAGCACCGGGACAGGGAGTACTGAAGCTTTCTTT
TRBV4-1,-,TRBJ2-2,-,CASSQGSHRVTGELFF,TGCGCCAGCAGCCAGGGATCACACAGGGTCACCGGGGAGCTGTTTTTT
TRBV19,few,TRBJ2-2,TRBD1,CASGTASNTGELFF,TGTGCCAGCGGGACAGCGTCGAACACCGGGGAGCTGTTTTTT
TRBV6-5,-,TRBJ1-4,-,CASGTVLNEKLFF,TGTGCCAGCGGCACAGTCCTTAATGAAAAACTGTTTTTT
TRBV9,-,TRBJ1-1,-,CASGRTEGTEAFF,TGTGCCAGCGGCCGGACAGAGGGGACTGAAGCTTTCTTT
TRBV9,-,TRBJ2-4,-,CASSVGTQGGKNIQYF,TGTGCCAGCAGCGTAGGGACCCAGGGGGGCAAAAACATTCAGTACTTC
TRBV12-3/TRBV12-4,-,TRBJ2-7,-,CASSLVLDYEQYF,TGTGCCAGCAGTTTAGTCTTAGATTACGAGCAGTACTTC
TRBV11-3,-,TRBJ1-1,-,CASSLLSFVGHPTEAFF,TGTGCCAGCAGCTTACTCTCCTTCGTCGGTCACCCCACTGAAGCTTTCTTT
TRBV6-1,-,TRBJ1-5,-,CASSEGLYQPQHF,TGTGCCAGCAGTGAAGGACTGTATCAGCCCCAGCATTTT
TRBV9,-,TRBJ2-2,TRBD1,CASSASRTGNTGELFF,TGTGCCAGCAGCGCGAGCCGGACAGGTAACACCGGGGAGCTGTTTTTT
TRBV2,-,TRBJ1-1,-,CASSTGRTEAFF,TGTGCCAGCAGTACCGGGAGAACTGAAGCTTTCTTT
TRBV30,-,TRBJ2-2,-,CAWSVLGAGELFF,TGTGCCTGGAGTGTACTCGGGGCCGGGGAGCTGTTTTTT
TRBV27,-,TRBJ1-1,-,CASRRGGASEAFF,TGTGCCAGCAGGCGGGGGGGGGCCTCTGAAGCTTTCTTT
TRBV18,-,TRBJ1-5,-,CASSPTVGNQPQHF,TGTGCCAGCTCACCGACAGTGGGCAATCAGCCCCAGCATTTT
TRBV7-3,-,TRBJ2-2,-,CASSPRLANTGELFF,TGTGCCAGCAGCCCCCGCCTAGCGAACACCGGGGAGCTGTTTTTT
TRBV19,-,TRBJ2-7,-,CASSTAGEAYEQYF,TGTGCCAGTAGTACGGCAGGGGAAGCCTACGAGCAGTACTTC
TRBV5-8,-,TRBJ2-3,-,CASSLVGGGTDTQYF,TGTGCCAGCAGCTTAGTAGGGGGTGGCACAGATACGCAGTATTTT
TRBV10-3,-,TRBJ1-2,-,CATRREGENGYTF,TGTGCCACCCGGCGGGAGGGAGAAAATGGCTACACCTTC
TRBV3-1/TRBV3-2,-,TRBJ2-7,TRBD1,CASSYRDRGGEQYF,TGTGCCAGCAGCTACCGGGACAGGGGCGGCGAGCAGTACTTC
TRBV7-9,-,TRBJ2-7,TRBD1,CASSPWGQGAYEQYF,TGTGCCAGCAGCCCCTGGGGACAGGGGGCCTACGAGCAGTACTTC
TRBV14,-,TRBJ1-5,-,CASSQDSGLTTLYSNQPQHF,TGTGCCAGCAGCCAAGATTCAGGCTTAACCACCCTTTATAGCAATCAGCCCCAGCATTTT
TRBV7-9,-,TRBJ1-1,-,CASSAPPGQMNTEAFF,TGTGCCAGCAGTGCCCCTCCAGGGCAAATGAACACTGAAGCTTTCTTT
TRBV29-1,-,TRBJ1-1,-,CSVHRDRSDTEAFF,TGCAGCGTCCACCGAGACAGGTCGGACACTGAAGCTTTCTTT